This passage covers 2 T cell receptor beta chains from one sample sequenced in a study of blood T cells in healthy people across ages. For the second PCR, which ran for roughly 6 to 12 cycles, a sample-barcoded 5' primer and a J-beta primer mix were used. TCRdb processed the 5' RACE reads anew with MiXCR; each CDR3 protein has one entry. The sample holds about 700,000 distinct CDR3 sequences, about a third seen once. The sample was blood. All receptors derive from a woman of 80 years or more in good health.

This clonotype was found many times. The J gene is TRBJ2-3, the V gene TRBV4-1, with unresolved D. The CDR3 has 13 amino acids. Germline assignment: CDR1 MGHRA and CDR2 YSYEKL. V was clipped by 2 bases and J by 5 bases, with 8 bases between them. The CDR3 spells CASSQQEEDTQYF. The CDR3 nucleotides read TGCGCCAGCAGCCAACAAGAAGAAGATACGCAGTATTTT.

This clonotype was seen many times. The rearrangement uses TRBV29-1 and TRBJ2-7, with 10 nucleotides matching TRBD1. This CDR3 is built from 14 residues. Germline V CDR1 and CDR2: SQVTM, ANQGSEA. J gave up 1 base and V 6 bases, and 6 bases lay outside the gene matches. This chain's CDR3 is CSVGTGAISYEQYF. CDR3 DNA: TGCAGCGTCGGGACAGGGGCAATTTCCTACGAGCAGTACTTC.